Shown below are 11 T cell receptor beta chains from a single sample sequenced in a study of OX40 agonist ivuxolimab in advanced cancers. Libraries were made using the immunoSEQ multiplex PCR assay. In its TCRdb copy, this immuneACCESS table keeps in-frame sequences only and misses some clones. Where compared with another copy, unresolved V genes explain less than half of these, and the others have no known cause. The sample contains fewer than 80,000 clones, 85% of them found a single time. The ten most abundant clones make up about 0.66% of the sample. The source material was CD4+ or CD8+ T cells sorted from blood, sampled in a trial of the OX40 agonist ivuxolimab. The origin of the receptors is an adult with an advanced solid tumor such as melanoma, head and neck, liver or kidney cancer.

This clone was counted only a few times. The rearrangement links TRBV10-3 to TRBJ1-4, with D unresolved. Trimming pared 0 bases from V and 5 bases from J, leaving 1 base between. This CDR3 is built from 12 residues. Germline-derived CDR1 and CDR2 are ENHRY and SYGVKD. The CDR3 loop reads CAISESNEKLFF. CDR3 bases: TGTGCCATCAGTGAGTCGAATGAAAAACTGTTTTTT.

The CDR3 DNA is TGCAGCGGCCAGCGGGGGGCAGGAGAGACCCAGTACTTC. Translated, it gives CSGQRGAGETQYF. The chain employs TRBV29-1 and TRBJ2-5; 9 bases fit TRBD2. The germline CDR1 and CDR2 sequences are SQVTM and ANQGSEA. Trimming at V came to 7 bases and at J to 4 bases, leaving 7 bases not matched to a gene. The CDR3 runs 13 residues. Filled out from reference TRBV29-1 and TRBJ2-5, the complete variable domain reads SAVISQKPSRDICQRGTSLTIQCQVDSQVTMMFWYRQQPGQSLTLIATANQGSEATYESGFVIDKFPISRPNLTFSTLTVSNMSPEDSSIYLCSGQRGAGETQYFGPGTRLLVL.

The chain carries TRBV6-6 and TRBJ2-7, with TRBD1 matching over 7 bases. Germline trimming cut 5 bases from V and 4 bases from J; bases unmatched to any gene: 8. The CDR3 covers 14 residues. Germline V gene sequence: CDR1 MNHNY, CDR2 SVGAGI (reference sequence). CDR3 sequence reads: CASSDQGVSYEQYF. The CDR3 DNA sequence: TGTGCCAGCAGTGACCAGGGGGTTAGTTACGAGCAGTACTTC.

This clone was picked up one time. The rearrangement joins TRBV6-5 to TRBJ1-2; D unclear. The length of the CDR3 is 15 residues. Germline values: CDR1 MNHEY, CDR2 SVGAGI. Trimming pared 0 bases from V and 3 bases from J, leaving 11 bases between. The CDR3 loop is CASSYSSITDYGYTF. CDR3 nucleotides: TGTGCCAGCAGTTACTCTTCGATAACTGACTATGGCTACACCTTC.

The V and J genes are TRBV7-8 and TRBJ1-2; a possible D gene is TRBD1 (5 bases). The CDR3 is 16 residues long. CDR1 and CDR2 (germline): SGHVS, FQNEAQ. Between the trimmed V and J ends, which lost 5 bases and 3 bases, there was a span of 19 bases. CDR3 DNA: TGTGCCAGCAGCCCCCTTAGGGACTCAAAGGACTATGGCTACACCTTC. This encodes CASSPLRDSKDYGYTF.

This chain joins TRBV18 and TRBJ1-4; 8 nucleotides line up with TRBD1. Looked up from germline, CDR1 is KGHSH and CDR2 is LQKENI. The CDR3 runs 16 residues. Unmatched junction bases numbered 9, after V lost 3 bases and J lost 6 bases. The CDR3 sequence is CASSPRARGRDEKLFF. The CDR3 DNA is TGTGCCAGCTCACCTCGTGCCAGGGGGCGAGATGAAAAACTGTTTTTT.

This rearrangement joins TRBV11-2 to TRBJ2-7, with 7 bases fitting TRBD1. The germline V gene encodes CDR1 SGHAT and CDR2 FQNNGV. V was clipped by 1 base and J by 2 bases; unmatched bases: 2. CDR3 length equals 14 residues. Written as DNA, the CDR3 is TGTGCCAGCAGCTTAGGGGACAGAACCTACGAGCAGTACTTC. It encodes CASSLGDRTYEQYF.

The chain uses TRBV7-9 and TRBJ2-1; 8 positions agree with TRBD2. V dropped 2 bases and J dropped 7; count of bases not matched to a gene: 10. The CDR3 runs 16 residues. In germline, CDR1 is SEHNR, CDR2 FQNEAQ (reference sequence). CDR3 DNA: TGTGCCAGCAGCTTATGGGGGGCCGGGACTAGTAATGAGCAGTTCTTC. This codes for CASSLWGAGTSNEQFF.

The genes are TRBV6-4 and TRBJ1-1, with 10 bases lining up with TRBD1. The CDR3 contains 13 residues. CDR1 and CDR2 (germline): MRHNA, SNTAGT. Trimming took 5 bases from V and 10 from J; bases not matched to a gene: 7. The DNA of the CDR3 is TGTGCCAGCAGTCCGGACAGGGGGAGTAGAGCTTTCTTT. Protein: CASSPDRGSRAFF.

The chain has TRBV27 and TRBJ1-6; 7 nucleotides agree with TRBD1. Germline CDR1 MNHEY, CDR2 SMNVEV (reference sequence). The CDR3 contains 15 residues. V lost 7 bases and J lost 7; bases outside the gene matches: 10. The DNA of the CDR3 is TGTGCCAGCAAATACCGGGACAGACGGAATTCACCCCTCCACTTT. Protein sequence: CASKYRDRRNSPLHF.

In its sample, this clone was seen once. The V gene is TRBV19, the J gene TRBJ2-5, with 16 bases fitting TRBD2. J gave up 5 bases and V 8 bases, and 5 bases lay outside the gene matches. Germline loops: CDR1 LNHDA, CDR2 SQIVND (reference sequence). The CDR3 loop spans 15 amino acids. Here the CDR3 DNA reads TGTGCCAGTTCTCAGGGACTAGCGGGAGGGGAGACCCAGTACTTC. Amino acid sequence: CASSQGLAGGETQYF.